This entry lists 3 T cell receptor beta chains sequenced from one sample in a study of blood T cell repertoires in COVID-19. The table came from immunoSEQ multiplex PCR; TCRdb's copy has only in-frame clones and leaves some out. The sample lists more than 120,000 clones; 84% were seen once. Sequencing was done on a sample of PBMCs or T cells enriched from blood (not recorded which). All receptors come from a man aged 50-60 years in a cohort exposed to, infected with or recovered from COVID-19 (not recorded which).

DNA for the CDR3: TGTGCCATCAGTGAGGGGGCAAACGAAAAACTGTTTTTT. Its protein is CAISEGANEKLFF. The chain has TRBV10-3 and TRBJ1-4; tentatively, D is TRBD1 (5 bases). This CDR3 has 13 amino acids. The V end lost 2 bases, the J end lost 8 bases, and 9 bases lay between the germline ends. Germline CDR1 ENHRY, CDR2 SYGVKD.

This chain uses TRBV9 with TRBJ1-1; maybe TRBD1 (6 bases). The CDR3 spans 14 residues. V lost 2 bases and J lost 1, with 9 bases in between. Germline CDR1 is SGDLS and CDR2 is YYNGEE. Written as DNA, the CDR3 is TGTGCCAGCAGCGTCGGCAGGGGGAACACTGAAGCTTTCTTT. This translates into CASSVGRGNTEAFF. The variable domain in full, completed from reference TRBV9 and TRBJ1-1, reads DSGVTQTPKHLITATGQRVTLRCSPRSGDLSVYWYQQSLDQGLQFLIQYYNGEERAKGNILERFSAQQFPDLHSELNLSSLELGDSALYFCASSVGRGNTEAFFGQGTRLTVV.

The J gene is TRBJ2-1, the V gene TRBV28, with 12 bases matching TRBD2. The CDR3 sequence is 14 residues long. The germline CDR1 and CDR2 sequences are MDHEN and SYDVKM. Trimming took 5 bases from V and 12 from J; bases not matched to a gene: 8. The CDR3 sequence: CASSRLAGVDGQFF. CDR3 DNA: TGTGCCAGCAGTCGACTAGCGGGAGTGGATGGGCAGTTCTTC.